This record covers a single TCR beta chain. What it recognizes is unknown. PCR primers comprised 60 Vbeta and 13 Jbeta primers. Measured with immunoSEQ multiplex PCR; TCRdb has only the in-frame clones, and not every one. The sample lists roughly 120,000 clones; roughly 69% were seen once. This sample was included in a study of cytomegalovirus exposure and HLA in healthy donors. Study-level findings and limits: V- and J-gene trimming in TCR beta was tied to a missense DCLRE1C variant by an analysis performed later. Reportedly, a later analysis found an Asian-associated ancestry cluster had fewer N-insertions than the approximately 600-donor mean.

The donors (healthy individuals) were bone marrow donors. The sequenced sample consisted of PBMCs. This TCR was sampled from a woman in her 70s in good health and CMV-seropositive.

The CDR3 loop reads CASSFLQRGGTDTQYF. The CDR3 DNA sequence: TGCGCCAGCAGCTTTTTACAGCGGGGGGGCACAGATACGCAGTATTTT. The chain joins TRBV5-1 to TRBJ2-3; 9 positions agree with TRBD2. Germline CDR1 and CDR2: SGHRS and YFSETQ. This CDR3 is built from 16 residues. Germline trimming cut 2 bases from V and 1 base from J; bases unmatched to any gene: 5.